This T cell receptor (beta chain) was profiled in a study of OX40 agonist ivuxolimab in advanced cancers. Study as a whole: Across the patients, intravenous ivuxolimab was delivered every 2 weeks at 0.01 to 10 mg/kg. Study findings and constraints: Some patients who did not respond also had low normalized T-cell clonal expansion. Relatively little clonal expansion, among the lowest observed, appeared in partial responders at 0.1-3.0 mg/kg.

CDR1 and CDR2 from the germline V gene are MNHEY and SVGAGI. This CDR3 spans 13 amino acids. V was pared by 0 bases and J by 6 bases, with 6 bases between. People who had autoimmune disease history or systemic immunosuppression were excluded. The assay was immunoSEQ multiplex PCR, and TCRdb's table has in-frame clones only and misses some. The sample lists about 53,000 clones; about 88% were seen once. Details on this clone: Antigen: not known.

V gene TRBV6-5 combines with J gene TRBJ1-5; no clear D. This specimen consisted of CD4+ or CD8+ T cells sorted from blood, obtained in a trial of the OX40 agonist ivuxolimab. The receptor was isolated from an adult with an advanced solid tumor such as melanoma, head and neck, liver or kidney cancer. The CDR3 protein is CASSYSEGQPQHF. The CDR3, as DNA: TGTGCCAGCAGTTACTCAGAGGGTCAGCCCCAGCATTTT.